This TCR delta chain derives from a study of gamma-delta T cells after stem cell transplantation. TCRdb reanalyzed the RT-PCR reads using CATT. The sample includes about 3,500 delta-chain clones, 12% of them seen just once. The germline V gene encodes CDR1 TSWWSYY and CDR2 QGS. The germline V and J ends were trimmed by 4 bases and 0 bases, with 36 bases remaining between them. This CDR3 has 24 amino acids. This clonotype was obtained from a human donor. It is not recorded whose cells these are; they may come from a transplant donor. Input material: gamma-delta T cells. The chain employs TRDV1 and TRDJ2; D might be TRDD3 (10 bases). CDR3 DNA: TGTGCTCTTGGGGTACAGCCTTCCTACGACCATACTGGGGGATTTGAGGCTTTGACAGCACAACTCTTCTTT. Amino acids: CALGVQPSYDHTGGFEALTAQLFF.